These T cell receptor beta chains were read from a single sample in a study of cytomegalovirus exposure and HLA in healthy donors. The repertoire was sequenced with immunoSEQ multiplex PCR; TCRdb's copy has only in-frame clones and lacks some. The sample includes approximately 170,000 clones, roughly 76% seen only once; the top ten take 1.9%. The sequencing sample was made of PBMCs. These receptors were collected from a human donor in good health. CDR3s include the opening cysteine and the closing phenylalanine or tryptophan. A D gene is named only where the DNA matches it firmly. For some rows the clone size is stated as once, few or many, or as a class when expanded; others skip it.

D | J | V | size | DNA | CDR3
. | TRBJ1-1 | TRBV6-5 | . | TGTGCCAGCACTCCGGGGGATAGCCCTGAAGCTTTCTTT | CASTPGDSPEAFF
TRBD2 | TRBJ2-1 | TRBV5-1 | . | TGCGCCAGCAGCATACTAGCGGGGGGTAGCAATGAGCAGTTCTTC | CASSILAGGSNEQFF
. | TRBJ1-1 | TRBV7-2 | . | TGTGCCAGCAGCTTAGCCAGAGGTTCCCCAGGAGGTGAAGCTTTCTTT | CASSLARGSPGGEAFF
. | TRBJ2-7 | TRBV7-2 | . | TGTGCCAGCAGCTTGATGGGCGGGATTCTCTCCTACGAGCAGTACTTC | CASSLMGGILSYEQYF
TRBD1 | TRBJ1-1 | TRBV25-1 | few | TGTGCCAGCAGTATCACAGGGGGCCGGACTGAAGCTTTCTTT | CASSITGGRTEAFF
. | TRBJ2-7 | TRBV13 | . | TGTGCCAGCAGCTTAACAGACGAGCAGTACTTC | CASSLTDEQYF
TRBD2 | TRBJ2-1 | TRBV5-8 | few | TGTGCCAGCAGCTTGGCTTGGGGGACTAGCATAGTTAATGAGCAGTTCTTC | CASSLAWGTSIVNEQFF
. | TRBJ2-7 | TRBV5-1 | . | TGCGCCAGCAGCATCAGGGAAAACGAGCAGTACTTC | CASSIRENEQYF
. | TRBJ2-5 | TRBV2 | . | TGTGCCAGCAGTTACAGCGGTCAAGAGACCCAGTACTTC | CASSYSGQETQYF
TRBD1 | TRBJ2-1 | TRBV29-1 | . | TGCAGCGTGACTCCGGGACAGGATTACAATGAGCAGTTCTTC | CSVTPGQDYNEQFF
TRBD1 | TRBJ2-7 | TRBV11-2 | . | TGTGCCAGCAGCTTTATAGGAGGACAGGGGGGCGAGCAGTACTTC | CASSFIGGQGGEQYF
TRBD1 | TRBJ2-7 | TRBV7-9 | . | TGTGCCAGCAGCTTAAGAGGGGGCGACGAGCAGTACTTC | CASSLRGGDEQYF
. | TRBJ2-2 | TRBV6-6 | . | TGTGCCAGCAGCCACCTGCGGGGAGACCACACCGGGGAGCTGTTTTTT | CASSHLRGDHTGELFF
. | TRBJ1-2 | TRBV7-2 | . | TGTGCCAGCAGCTTAGACCCTGGCAGGGACTATGGCTACACCTTC | CASSLDPGRDYGYTF
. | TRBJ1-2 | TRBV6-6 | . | TGTGCCAGCAGTTACAGTAGTGGCTACACCTTC | CASSYSSGYTF
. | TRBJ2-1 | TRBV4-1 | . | TGCGCCAGCAGCCAATTGGGTACAGGTTTCGATGAGCAGTTCTTC | CASSQLGTGFDEQFF
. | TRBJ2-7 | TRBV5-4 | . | TGTGCCAGCAGCTCGCCCAGGGCCGTCGGCGACGAGCAGTACTTC | CASSSPRAVGDEQYF
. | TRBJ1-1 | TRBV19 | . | TGTGCCAGTCAGGGAATTAACACTGAAGCTTTCTTT | CASQGINTEAFF